Below, 6 T cell receptor beta chains from the same sample are listed, as sequenced in a study of T cells in Graves' hyperthyroidism and ophthalmopathy (dated by TCRdb to between 2018 and 2021). The library was obtained by multiplex PCR. The reads were generated on an Illumina HiSeq 2000. Amplification of TCR beta CDR3 regions was carried out from RNA transcripts. For the first round of RT-PCR on the TCR CDR3, the HTBI primer set was used together with the Qiagen OneStep RT-PCR kit. TCRdb reanalyzed the raw reads on its own, using fastp at Q25 for trimming and MiXCR for clone calling, and kept in-frame beta chains. All rows with the same CDR3 protein become a single entry with the most common DNA and genes. The sample has under 650,000 distinct CDR3 sequences on record, 15% to 20% of them singletons. Of the sample, about 3.8% is held by the ten largest clones. What was sequenced was blood. The source is a woman aged 25 to 39 with Graves' hyperthyroidism.

In its sample, this clonotype was seen many times. The DNA of the CDR3 is TGTGCCAGCAGTTTTAACGCTGGGGCCAACGTCCTGACTTTC. Its protein is CASSFNAGANVLTF. The chain carries TRBV12-3 or TRBV12-4 and TRBJ2-6; no firm D call. This CDR3 is 14 amino acids long. Trimming shortened V by 3 bases and J by 2 bases, and 5 bases separated the two germline ends.

The chain links TRBV9 to TRBJ1-6; D remains ambiguous. Trimming shortened V by 2 bases and J by 7 bases, and 10 bases separated the two germline ends. This CDR3 comprises 14 residues. Per germline, CDR1 SGDLS and CDR2 YYNGEE. This CDR3 reads CASSVHGINSPLHF. The CDR3 DNA follows: TGTGCCAGCAGCGTTCACGGGATCAATTCACCCCTCCACTTT.

This clonotype has ten or more counts. The CDR3, as DNA: TGCAGCGTGGGACTACGTGGGAATGAGCAGTTCTTC. Translation: CSVGLRGNEQFF. The chain employs TRBV29-1 and TRBJ2-1, with TRBD2 identical over 7 bases. In germline, CDR1 is SQVTM, CDR2 ANQGSEA. After removal of 6 bases from V and 7 bases from J, the junction contained 6 bases not matched to a gene. The CDR3 sequence is 12 residues long.

This clonotype showed up many times. The J gene is TRBJ1-1, the V gene TRBV11-2; TRBD1 matches 7 bases. Unmatched junction bases numbered 6, after V lost 4 bases and J lost 1 base. This CDR3 is 15 amino acids long. Germline assignment: CDR1 SGHAT and CDR2 FQNNGV. CDR3 coding DNA: TGTGCCAGCAGCTCTCGGGACAGCCCGAACACTGAAGCTTTCTTT. Its translation is CASSSRDSPNTEAFF.

This clonotype was recorded at least ten times. The rearrangement links TRBV5-1 to TRBJ2-2; TRBD2 matches at 8 bases. The CDR3 sequence is 16 residues long. Germline CDR1 reads SGHRS; CDR2 reads YFSETQ. V dropped 4 bases and J dropped 2; count of bases not matched to a gene: 7. The CDR3 DNA reads as TGCGCCAGCAGCAGACGATTAGCGGGAAACACCGGGGAGCTGTTTTTT. Translating it yields CASSRRLAGNTGELFF.

J is TRBJ1-3 and V is TRBV7-9; 11 nucleotides line up with TRBD1. J lost 0 bases, V lost 5 bases, and 12 bases had no gene match. CDR1 and CDR2 from the germline V gene are SEHNR and FQNEAQ (reference sequence). CDR3 length: 19 residues. This CDR3 reads CASSQGGTGGDNSGNTIYF. The CDR3 DNA reads TGTGCCAGCAGCCAGGGGGGGACAGGGGGTGACAACTCTGGAAACACCATATATTTT. Full variable domain (missing parts from reference TRBV7-9 and TRBJ1-3): DTGVSQNPRHKITKRGQNVTFRCDPISEHNRLYWYRQTLGQGPEFLTYFQNEAQLEKSRLLSDRFSAERPKGSFSTLEIQRTEQGDSAMYLCASSQGGTGGDNSGNTIYFGEGSWLTVV.